Each of the 23 T cell receptor beta chains below was sequenced from the same sample in a study of shared clonotypes between healthy human individuals. Using immunoSEQ multiplex PCR, the repertoire was profiled, and TCRdb retains in-frame clones only, with some absent. The sample gives a few hundred thousand clones, 65% to 70% of which show up once; around 10% is in the top ten. The source material was memory CD4+ T cells sorted from blood. As to subset: CD45RA-negative fraction. The source of these receptors is a man under 40 in good health.

The chain has TRBV19 and TRBJ1-2; 8 bases are a match to TRBD1. The CDR3 runs 14 residues. Germline CDR1 and CDR2: LNHDA and SQIVND (reference sequence). V gave up 3 bases and J gave up 8 bases; unmatched junction bases: 8. The CDR3 DNA is TGTGCCAGTAGTATCCTGGGACAGGAAGGAGGCTACACCTTC. It codes for CASSILGQEGGYTF.

This clone was observed many times. The V call is TRBV5-6, the J call TRBJ1-1; unclear D gene. The CDR3 is 15 residues long. CDR1 and CDR2 from the germline V gene are SGHDT and YYEEEE. V lost 5 bases to trimming and J lost 6 bases, with 20 bases between them. For the CDR3, the DNA is TGTGCCAGCAGGCCCAAGGCGCGGGGTTCGGCTGAAGCTTTCTTT. Its protein is CASRPKARGSAEAFF.

The CDR3 DNA reads as TGTGCCAGCAGTTCCCAGGGCATGCCTGGAAACACCATATATTTT. Residues: CASSSQGMPGNTIYF. The chain uses TRBV27 and TRBJ1-3; D perhaps matches TRBD1 (5 bases). V gave up 4 bases and J gave up 2 bases, with 12 bases separating them. The CDR3 loop spans 15 amino acids. CDR1 and CDR2 (germline): MNHEY, SMNVEV (reference sequence).

V and J are TRBV15 and TRBJ2-3; possibly TRBD1 or TRBD2 for D (5 bases each). This CDR3 has 17 amino acids. V lost 8 bases and J lost 3, with 24 bases in between. The germline CDR1 and CDR2 sequences are LNHNV and YYDKDF (reference sequence). The CDR3 loop reads CATGNPGIGGRTDTQYF. The DNA of the CDR3 is TGTGCCACCGGAAACCCCGGGATTGGGGGTAGGACAGATACGCAGTATTTT. The entire variable domain, with the rest obtained from reference TRBV15 and TRBJ2-3, is as follows: DAMVIQNPRYQVTQFGKPVTLSCSQTLNHNVMYWYQQKSSQAPKLLFHYYDKDFNNEADTPDNFQSRRPNTSFCFLDIRSPGLGDTAMYLCATGNPGIGGRTDTQYFGPGTRLTVL.

This clone appeared many times. The genes are TRBV7-7 and TRBJ1-5; D call uncertain. Germline V gives CDR1 SSHAT, CDR2 FNYEAQ (reference sequence). This CDR3 has 13 amino acids. Here the CDR3 reads CARGEPRNQPQHF. In DNA form, the CDR3 reads TGTGCTCGGGGAGAACCGAGAAATCAGCCCCAGCATTTT.

This chain connects TRBV2 to TRBJ2-7; D may be TRBD2 (5 bases). Germline assignment: CDR1 SNHLY and CDR2 FYNNEI. This CDR3 has 13 residues. Between the trimmed V and J ends, which lost 7 bases and 0 bases, there was a span of 10 bases. DNA of the CDR3: TGTGCCAGCATCGGAGGCATCTCCTACGAGCAGTACTTC. This codes for CASIGGISYEQYF. Full variable domain (rest looked up from reference TRBV2 and TRBJ2-7): EPEVTQTPSHQVTQMGQEVILRCVPISNHLYFYWYRQILGQKVEFLVSFYNNEISEKSEIFDDQFSVERPDGSNFTLKIRSTKLEDSAMYFCASIGGISYEQYFGPGTRLTVT.

The J gene is TRBJ1-1, the V gene TRBV5-1; D might be TRBD1 (6 bases). Trimming left V 4 bases short and J 3 bases short, with 34 bases between. Germline CDR1 SGHRS, CDR2 YFSETQ. This CDR3 has 21 amino acids. The CDR3 region is CASSRHRVNFQTPTGDTEAFF. CDR3 coding DNA: TGCGCCAGCAGCCGGCACAGGGTAAATTTCCAAACGCCCACGGGGGACACTGAAGCTTTCTTT.

This clone appeared once. V is TRBV6-6 and J is TRBJ2-7; D unresolved. This CDR3 contains 13 residues. V dropped 5 bases and J dropped 5 bases, with 13 bases sitting between them. The germline V gene has CDR1 MNHNY and CDR2 SVGAGI (reference sequence). In nucleotides, the CDR3 is TGTGCCAGCAGTCCTTCGGCCGGAGACGAGCAGTACTTC. This sequence encodes CASSPSAGDEQYF.

The CDR3 reads CASSWGGQAGEAFF. The CDR3 DNA reads TGCGCCAGCAGCTGGGGCGGGCAGGCAGGTGAAGCTTTCTTT. The chain employs TRBV5-1 and TRBJ1-1, with a possible D match to TRBD1 (5 bases). CDR1 and CDR2 (germline): SGHRS, YFSETQ. The ends were cut back, 3 bases at V and 7 bases at J, with 16 bases in the middle. The CDR3 has 14 residues.

The chain uses TRBV18 and TRBJ2-7; TRBD2 aligns across 8 bases. The germline gives CDR1 KGHSH, CDR2 LQKENI. V shed 1 base, J shed 2 bases, and the junction held 13 bases outside the gene matches. This CDR3 spans 18 amino acids. CDR3 DNA sequence: TGTGCCAGCTCACCACGGATAGCGGGAAACTCTCTGGCCTACGAGCAGTACTTC. Translation: CASSPRIAGNSLAYEQYF.

With regard to this clone: Other DNA sequences within the sample encode an identical CDR3. The chain links TRBV6-1 to TRBJ2-2; TRBD2 aligns across 10 bases. CDR1 and CDR2 (germline): MNHNS, SASEGT. The junction had 4 bases not matched to a gene; V was cut back by 6 bases and J by 6 bases. This CDR3 has 14 residues. CDR3 sequence (DNA): TGTGCCAGCAGCGCTCTAGCGGGAGCCGGGGAGCTGTTTTTT. Translation: CASSALAGAGELFF.

This clone was counted a few times. CDR3 region: CASSSRGGLAGTDTQYF. CDR3 DNA: TGTGCCAGCAGCTCCCGGGGGGGACTAGCGGGAACAGATACGCAGTATTTT. V gene TRBV7-9 combines with J gene TRBJ2-3, with 13 bases lining up with TRBD2. This CDR3 region has 17 residues. Germline V gene sequence: CDR1 SEHNR, CDR2 FQNEAQ (reference sequence). J was trimmed by 3 bases and V by 4 bases; bases with no gene match: 7.

V and J are TRBV5-1 and TRBJ2-2, with D possibly being TRBD1 or TRBD2 (5 bases each). Germline values: CDR1 SGHRS, CDR2 YFSETQ. Trimming stripped 2 bases from V and 7 bases from J, with 15 bases between. The CDR3 covers 15 residues. The CDR3 sequence: CASSLFGAQDGELFF. The CDR3, as DNA: TGCGCCAGCAGCTTATTCGGGGCGCAGGACGGGGAGCTGTTTTTT.

The chain couples TRBV5-4 to TRBJ2-3; the D is unclear. CDR3 length equals 14 residues. V lost 2 bases and J 2 bases, leaving 9 bases between the germline ends. Germline CDR1 reads SGHNT; CDR2 reads YYREEE (reference sequence). DNA of the CDR3: TGTGCCAGCAGCTTACCCAAATCCACAGATACGCAGTATTTT. Its translation: CASSLPKSTDTQYF.

With respect to this clone: Other DNA sequences of this sample code for an identical CDR3. This sequence joins TRBV7-2 and TRBJ2-7, with D possibly being TRBD2 (5 bases). Germline CDR1 is SGHTA and CDR2 is FQGNSA. V lost 1 base to trimming and J lost 4 bases, with 8 bases between them. CDR3 length: 13 amino acids. The CDR3 is CASSLEAEYEQYF. Here the CDR3 DNA reads TGTGCCAGCAGCTTAGAAGCGGAATACGAGCAGTACTTC. The entire variable domain, with the rest obtained from reference TRBV7-2 and TRBJ2-7, is as follows: GAGVSQSPSNKVTEKGKDVELRCDPISGHTALYWYRQSLGQGLEFLIYFQGNSAPDKSGLPSDRFSAERTGGSVSTLTIQRTQQEDSAVYLCASSLEAEYEQYFGPGTRLTVT.

The rearrangement links TRBV19 to TRBJ2-3; TRBD2 matches at 12 bases. Germline V gene lookup returns CDR1 LNHDA and CDR2 SQIVND (reference sequence). After removal of 3 bases from V and 0 bases from J, the junction contained 4 bases not matched to a gene. This CDR3 has 17 amino acids. CDR3 in DNA: TGTGCCAGTAGTATCTCCGGACTAGCGGGAAGCACAGATACGCAGTATTTT. Its translation is CASSISGLAGSTDTQYF.

This rearrangement joins TRBV18 to TRBJ1-5, with D hard to call. This CDR3 contains 15 residues. The germline gives CDR1 KGHSH, CDR2 LQKENI. V gave up 3 bases and J gave up 6 bases, with 15 bases separating them. CDR3: CASSPQDLGTQPQHF. DNA of the CDR3: TGTGCCAGCTCACCTCAGGACCTAGGTACTCAGCCCCAGCATTTT.

This rearrangement joins TRBV18 to TRBJ1-5, with no clear D. V was cut by 3 bases and J by 2 bases, with 11 bases left in between. The CDR3 has 15 residues. The V gene's germline CDR1 is KGHSH and CDR2 LQKENI. In nucleotides, the CDR3 is TGTGCCAGCTCACCTGGGTTTCAGCGCAATCAGCCCCAGCATTTT. Its protein is CASSPGFQRNQPQHF.

This clone turned up a few times. The chain carries TRBV20-1 and TRBJ1-1; D is uncertain. This CDR3 region has 11 residues. Germline assignment: CDR1 DFQATT and CDR2 SNEGSKA (reference sequence). The germline V and J ends were trimmed by 4 bases and 1 base, with 4 bases remaining between them. DNA of the CDR3: TGCAGTGCTATCTGGAACACTGAAGCTTTCTTT. Its protein is CSAIWNTEAFF.

This clone was seen a single time. The chain has TRBV28 and TRBJ2-7; D possibly matches TRBD1 or TRBD2 (6 bases each). The CDR3 is 14 amino acids. V was cut by 4 bases and J by 6 bases, with 16 bases left in between. Germline V gene data show CDR1 as MDHEN and CDR2 as SYDVKM. The CDR3 bases are TGTGCCAGCAGTTCGTTTGGCCGGGGGCCCGAGCAGTACTTC. Residues: CASSSFGRGPEQYF.

The V and J genes are TRBV27 and TRBJ1-5, with 10 bases aligning to TRBD1. Germline V CDR1 and CDR2: MNHEY, SMNVEV (reference sequence). This CDR3 has 12 amino acids. Germline trimming cut 6 bases from V and 9 bases from J; bases unmatched to any gene: 2. The chain's CDR3 is CASSRDRGPQHF. CDR3 nucleotide sequence: TGTGCCAGCAGCAGGGACAGGGGGCCCCAGCATTTT.

Only a few counts were recorded for this clone. Other DNA sequences of this sample code for an identical CDR3. The chain links TRBV4-1 to TRBJ2-3; D is possibly TRBD2 (5 bases). This CDR3 region has 14 residues. V was trimmed by 1 base and J by 1 base, leaving 6 bases between them. Germline V gene sequence: CDR1 MGHRA, CDR2 YSYEKL. CDR3 residues: CASSQAEGTDTQYF. CDR3 sequence (DNA): TGCGCCAGCAGCCAAGCGGAGGGCACAGATACGCAGTATTTT.

This clone was observed a handful of times. Other DNA variants within this sample encode the same CDR3. The V and J genes are TRBV5-6 and TRBJ1-1; 7 positions agree with TRBD1. V dropped 0 bases and J dropped 8; count of bases not matched to a gene: 7. In germline, CDR1 is SGHDT, CDR2 YYEEEE. The CDR3 length is 14 residues. The CDR3 DNA reads TGTGCCAGCAGCTTGGTCCCGACAGGGACAGAAGCTTTCTTT. Translation: CASSLVPTGTEAFF.